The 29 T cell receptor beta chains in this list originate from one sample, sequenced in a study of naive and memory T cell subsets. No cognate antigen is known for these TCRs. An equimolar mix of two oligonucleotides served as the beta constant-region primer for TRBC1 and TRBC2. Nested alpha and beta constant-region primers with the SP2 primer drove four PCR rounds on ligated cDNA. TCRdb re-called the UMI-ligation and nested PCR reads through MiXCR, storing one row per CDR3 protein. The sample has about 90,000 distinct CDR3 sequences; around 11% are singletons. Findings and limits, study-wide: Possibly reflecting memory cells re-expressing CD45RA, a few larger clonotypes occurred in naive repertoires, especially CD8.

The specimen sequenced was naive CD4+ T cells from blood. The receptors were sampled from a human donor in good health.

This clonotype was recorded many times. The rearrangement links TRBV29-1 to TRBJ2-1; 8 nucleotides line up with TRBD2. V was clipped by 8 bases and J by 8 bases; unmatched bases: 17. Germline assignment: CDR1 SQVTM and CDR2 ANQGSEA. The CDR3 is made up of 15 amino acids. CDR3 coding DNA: TGCAGCACTACCCCCCCAGGGACTAGTCAGGATGAGCAGTTCTTC. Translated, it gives CSTTPPGTSQDEQFF.

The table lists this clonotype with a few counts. The CDR3 bases are TGTGCCAGCAGCTTATCGATATCCTACAATGAGCAGTTCTTC. Translated, it gives CASSLSISYNEQFF. The rearrangement links TRBV7-9 to TRBJ2-1; D not certain. This CDR3 is 14 amino acids long. CDR1 is SEHNR and CDR2 is FQNEAQ in the germline V gene (reference sequence). V was clipped by 2 bases and J by 1 base, with 6 bases between them.

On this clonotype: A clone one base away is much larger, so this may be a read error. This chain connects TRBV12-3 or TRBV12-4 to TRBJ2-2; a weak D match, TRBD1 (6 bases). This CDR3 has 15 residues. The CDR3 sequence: CASTPHRAHTGELLF. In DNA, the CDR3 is TGTGCCAGCACACCTCACAGGGCCCACACCGGGGAGCTGTTATTT.

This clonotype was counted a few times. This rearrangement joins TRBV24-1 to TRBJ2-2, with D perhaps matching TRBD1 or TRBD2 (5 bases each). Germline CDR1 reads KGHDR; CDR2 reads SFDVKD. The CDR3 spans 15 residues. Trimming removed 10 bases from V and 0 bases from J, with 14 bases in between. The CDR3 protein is CATRRGNTNTGELFF. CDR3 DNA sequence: TGTGCCACTCGACGGGGCAACACGAACACCGGGGAGCTGTTTTTT.

The CDR3 loop reads CASRMRGGGEQFF. The CDR3, as DNA: TGTGCCAGCAGGATGCGGGGGGGCGGTGAGCAGTTCTTC. The J gene is TRBJ2-1, the V gene TRBV6-2 or TRBV6-3; 9 bases match TRBD2. Germline V lookup: CDR1 MNHEY, CDR2 SVGEGT. The CDR3 is 13 amino acids. The J segment lost 9 bases and the V segment lost 6 bases, leaving 6 bases of the junction unmatched.

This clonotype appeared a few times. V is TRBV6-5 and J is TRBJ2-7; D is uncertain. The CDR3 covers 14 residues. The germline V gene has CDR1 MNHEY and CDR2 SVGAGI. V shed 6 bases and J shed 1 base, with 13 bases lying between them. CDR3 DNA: TGTGCCAGCAGCGGAAAGCCTGTGTCCTACGAGCAGTACTTC. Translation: CASSGKPVSYEQYF.

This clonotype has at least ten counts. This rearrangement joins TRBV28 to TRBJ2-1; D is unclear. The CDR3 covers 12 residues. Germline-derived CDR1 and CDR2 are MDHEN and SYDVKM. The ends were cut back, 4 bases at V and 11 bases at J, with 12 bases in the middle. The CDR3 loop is CASSSPGEKQFF. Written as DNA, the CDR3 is TGTGCCAGCAGTTCGCCCGGTGAGAAGCAGTTCTTC.

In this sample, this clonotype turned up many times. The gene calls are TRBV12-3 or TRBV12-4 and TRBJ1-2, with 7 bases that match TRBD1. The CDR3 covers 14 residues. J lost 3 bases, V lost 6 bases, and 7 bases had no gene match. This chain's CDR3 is CASSQTGRYYGYTF. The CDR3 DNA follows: TGTGCCAGCAGCCAGACAGGGAGGTACTATGGCTACACCTTC.

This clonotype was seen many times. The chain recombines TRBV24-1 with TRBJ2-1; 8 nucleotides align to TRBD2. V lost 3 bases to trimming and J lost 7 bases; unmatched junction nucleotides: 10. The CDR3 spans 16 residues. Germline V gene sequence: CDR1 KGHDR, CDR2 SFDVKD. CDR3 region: CATSDRPPTSGNEQFF. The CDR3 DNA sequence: TGTGCCACCAGTGATCGCCCTCCTACTAGCGGAAATGAGCAGTTCTTC.

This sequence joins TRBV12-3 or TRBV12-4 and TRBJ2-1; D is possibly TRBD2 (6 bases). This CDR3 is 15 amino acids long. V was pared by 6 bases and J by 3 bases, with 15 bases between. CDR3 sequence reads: CASSSNSGNYNEQFF. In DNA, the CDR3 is TGTGCCAGCAGCTCAAATAGCGGAAACTACAATGAGCAGTTCTTC.

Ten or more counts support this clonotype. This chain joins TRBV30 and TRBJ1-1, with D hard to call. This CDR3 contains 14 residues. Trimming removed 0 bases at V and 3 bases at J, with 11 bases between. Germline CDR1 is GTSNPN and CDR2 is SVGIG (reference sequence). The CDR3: CAWSVPDRDTEAFF. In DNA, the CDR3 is TGTGCCTGGAGTGTACCGGATCGGGACACTGAAGCTTTCTTT.

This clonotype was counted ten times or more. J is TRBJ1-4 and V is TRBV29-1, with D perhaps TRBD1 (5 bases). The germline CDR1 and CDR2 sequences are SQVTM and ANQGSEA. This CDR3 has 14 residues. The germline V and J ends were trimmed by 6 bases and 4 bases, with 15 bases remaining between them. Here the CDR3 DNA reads TGCAGCGTGAGCCCGGGGCTGCATAATGAAAAACTGTTTTTT. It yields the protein CSVSPGLHNEKLFF.

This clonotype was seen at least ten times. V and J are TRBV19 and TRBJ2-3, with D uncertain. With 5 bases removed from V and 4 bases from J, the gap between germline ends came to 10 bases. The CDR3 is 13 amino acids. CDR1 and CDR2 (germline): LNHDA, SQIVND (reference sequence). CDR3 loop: CASSSYTADTQYF. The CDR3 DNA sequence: TGTGCCAGTAGTTCTTACACGGCAGATACGCAGTATTTT.

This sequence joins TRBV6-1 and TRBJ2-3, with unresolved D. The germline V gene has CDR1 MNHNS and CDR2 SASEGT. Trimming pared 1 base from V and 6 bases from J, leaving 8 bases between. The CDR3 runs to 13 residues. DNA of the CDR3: TGTGCCAGCAGTGAAGGCATCCGGGATACGCAGTATTTT. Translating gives CASSEGIRDTQYF.

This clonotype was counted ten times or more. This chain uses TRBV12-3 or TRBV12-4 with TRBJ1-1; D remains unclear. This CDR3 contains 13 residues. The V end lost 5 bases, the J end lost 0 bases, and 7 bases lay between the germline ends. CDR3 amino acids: CASSTLLNTEAFF. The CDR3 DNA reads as TGTGCCAGCAGTACACTACTGAACACTGAAGCTTTCTTT.

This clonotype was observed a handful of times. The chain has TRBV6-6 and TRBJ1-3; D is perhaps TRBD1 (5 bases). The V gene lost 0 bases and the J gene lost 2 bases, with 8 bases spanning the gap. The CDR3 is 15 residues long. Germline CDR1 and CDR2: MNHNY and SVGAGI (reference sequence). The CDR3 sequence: CASSYSGETGNTIYF. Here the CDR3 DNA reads TGTGCCAGCAGTTACTCAGGGGAAACTGGAAACACCATATATTTT.

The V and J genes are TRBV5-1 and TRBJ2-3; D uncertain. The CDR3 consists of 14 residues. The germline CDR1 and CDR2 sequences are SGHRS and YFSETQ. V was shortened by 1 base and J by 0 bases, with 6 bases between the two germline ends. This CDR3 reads CASSLNWSTDTQYF. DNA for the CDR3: TGCGCCAGCAGCTTGAACTGGAGCACAGATACGCAGTATTTT. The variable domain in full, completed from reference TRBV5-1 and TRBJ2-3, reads KAGVTQTPRYLIKTRGQQVTLSCSPISGHRSVSWYQQTPGQGLQFLFEYFSETQRNKGNFPGRFSGRQFSNSRSEMNVSTLELGDSALYLCASSLNWSTDTQYFGPGTRLTVL.

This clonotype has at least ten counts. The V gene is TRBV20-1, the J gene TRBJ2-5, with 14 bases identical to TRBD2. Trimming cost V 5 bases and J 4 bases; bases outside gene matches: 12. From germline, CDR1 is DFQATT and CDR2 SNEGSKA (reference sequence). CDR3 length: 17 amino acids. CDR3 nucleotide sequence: TGCAGTGCTTCCCGACTAGCGGGAGGGCCGGGGCGAGAGACCCAGTACTTC. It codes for CSASRLAGGPGRETQYF.

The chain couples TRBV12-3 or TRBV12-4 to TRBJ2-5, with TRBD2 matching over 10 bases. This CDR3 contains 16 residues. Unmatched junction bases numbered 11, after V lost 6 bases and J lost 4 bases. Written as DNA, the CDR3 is TGTGCCAGCAGCAACCTACCACTAGCGGGATCAGAGACCCAGTACTTC. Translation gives CASSNLPLAGSETQYF.

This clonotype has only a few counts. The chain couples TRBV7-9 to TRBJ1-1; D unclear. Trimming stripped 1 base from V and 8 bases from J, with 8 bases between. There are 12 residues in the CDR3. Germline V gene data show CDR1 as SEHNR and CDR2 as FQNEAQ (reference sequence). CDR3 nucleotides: TGTGCCAGCAGCTTAGTAGCGGGAGAAGCTTTCTTT. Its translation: CASSLVAGEAFF.

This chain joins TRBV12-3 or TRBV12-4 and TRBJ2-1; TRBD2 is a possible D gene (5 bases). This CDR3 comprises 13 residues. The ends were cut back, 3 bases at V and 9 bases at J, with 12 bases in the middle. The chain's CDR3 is CASSFDSDSEQFF. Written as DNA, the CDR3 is TGTGCCAGCAGTTTTGATAGCGATAGTGAGCAGTTCTTC.

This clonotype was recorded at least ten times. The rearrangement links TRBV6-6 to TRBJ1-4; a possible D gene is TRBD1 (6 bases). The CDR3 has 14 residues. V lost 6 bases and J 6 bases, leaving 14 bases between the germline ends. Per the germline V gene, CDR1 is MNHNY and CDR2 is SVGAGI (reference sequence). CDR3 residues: CASRMGGAYEKLFF. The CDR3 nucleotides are TGTGCCAGCAGGATGGGGGGCGCGTATGAAAAACTGTTTTTT.

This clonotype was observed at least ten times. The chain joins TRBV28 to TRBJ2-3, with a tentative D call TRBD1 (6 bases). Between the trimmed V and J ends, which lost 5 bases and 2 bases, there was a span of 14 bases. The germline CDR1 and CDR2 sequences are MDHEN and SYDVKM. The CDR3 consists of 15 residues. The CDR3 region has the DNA TGTGCCAGCAGTGAGGGGGTGGGCTACACAGATACGCAGTATTTT. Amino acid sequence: CASSEGVGYTDTQYF.

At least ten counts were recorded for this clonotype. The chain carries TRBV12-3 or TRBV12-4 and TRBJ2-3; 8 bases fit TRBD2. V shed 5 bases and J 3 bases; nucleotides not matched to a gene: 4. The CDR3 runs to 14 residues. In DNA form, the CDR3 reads TGTGCCAGCAGTAGCAGCGGGAGTACAGATACGCAGTATTTT. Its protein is CASSSSGSTDTQYF.

CDR3 protein: CASSGGIEEKLFF. CDR3 DNA: TGTGCCAGCTCAGGAGGGATCGAAGAAAAACTGTTTTTT. The gene calls are TRBV18 and TRBJ1-4; D not certain. This CDR3 region has 13 residues. Trimming stripped 5 bases from V and 8 bases from J, with 12 bases between. The germline V gene encodes CDR1 KGHSH and CDR2 LQKENI.

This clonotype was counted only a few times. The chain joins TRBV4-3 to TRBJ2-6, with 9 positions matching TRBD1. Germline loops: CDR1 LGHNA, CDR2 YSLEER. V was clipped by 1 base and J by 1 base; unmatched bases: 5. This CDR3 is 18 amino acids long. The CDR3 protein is CASSQALGQGSGANVLTF. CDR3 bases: TGCGCCAGCAGCCAAGCCCTAGGACAGGGGTCTGGGGCCAACGTCCTGACTTTC.

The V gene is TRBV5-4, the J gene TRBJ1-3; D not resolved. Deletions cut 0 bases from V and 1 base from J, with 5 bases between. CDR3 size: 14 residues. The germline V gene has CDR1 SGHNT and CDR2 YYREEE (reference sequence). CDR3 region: CASSLVGSGNTIYF. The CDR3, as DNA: TGTGCCAGCAGCTTGGTCGGGTCTGGAAACACCATATATTTT.

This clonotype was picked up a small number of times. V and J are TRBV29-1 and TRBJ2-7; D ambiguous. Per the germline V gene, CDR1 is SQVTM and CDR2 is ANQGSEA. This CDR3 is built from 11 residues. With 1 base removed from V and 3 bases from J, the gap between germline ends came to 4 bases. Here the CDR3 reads CSVEANYEQYF. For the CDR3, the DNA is TGCAGCGTTGAAGCCAACTACGAGCAGTACTTC.

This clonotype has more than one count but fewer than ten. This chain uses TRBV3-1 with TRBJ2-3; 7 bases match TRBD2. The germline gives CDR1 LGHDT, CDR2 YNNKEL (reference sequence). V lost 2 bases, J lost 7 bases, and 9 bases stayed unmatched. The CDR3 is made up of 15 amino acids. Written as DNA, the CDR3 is TGTGCCAGCAGCCAACGGAGGACTAGTCTAAATACGCAGTATTTT. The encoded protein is CASSQRRTSLNTQYF.